This T cell receptor (beta chain) is from a study of blood T cells in healthy people across ages (dated by TCRdb to the mid-2010s). Background on the whole study: Template switching captured roughly one uniquely barcoded TCR beta cDNA molecule per two T cells in model experiments. Using deep sequencing normalized with unique cDNA molecular identifiers, the study measured how TCR beta repertoire diversity changes with age. Four age groups were formed from the donors: young (average approximately 15 years), middle-aged (approximately 40), aged (62) and long-lived (approximately 78). Donors of different ages were randomly distributed across sequencing lanes to avoid experimental bias. The study analyzed two additional independent replicas of 1 million unique cDNA reads from the same blood draw for two donors, one aged 18 to 30 and one aged 80 or older.

Only a few counts were recorded for this clonotype. It has no known antigen specificity. Base-call qualities are not available, and no considerably larger clone is one nucleotide away. Study-level results and caveats: Bulk unsorted PBMC profiling prevented conclusive comparison of naive and antigen-experienced compartments. Donor CMV infection status was unknown, potentially confounding age-related changes in expanded clonotypes. Observed TCR beta diversity per million T cells fell roughly linearly with age, and a significant reduction was already apparent by age around 40. A strong correlation was found between observed TCR beta diversity and the percentage of naive T cells measured by flow cytometry. Compared with the aged group, more naive CD4+ T cells, fewer expanded clones and increased TCR diversity were shown by the long-lived group, suggesting age selection. Estimates of total diversity based on one million sequenced T cells were considered lower bounds and underestimates.

Donors were about 36 systemically healthy Caucasian individuals from Russia aged roughly 6 to 95 years. Approximately 11 milliliters of peripheral blood were drawn from each donor into EDTA-treated Vacutainer tubes. Ficoll-Paque density-gradient centrifugation was used to isolate PBMCs, with at least 7 million obtained per sample. Total RNA, at least 6 micrograms per sample, was extracted from PBMCs with Trizol reagent. For every donor, an aliquot of PBMCs went through flow cytometry to measure the percentages of naive CD45RAhigh/CD27high T cells. Based on the germline V gene (reference sequence), the CDR1 and CDR2 sequences are DFQATT and SNEGSKA. V loses 3 bases, J loses 8 bases, and the germline ends lie 15 bases apart. The CDR3 goes from the cysteine to the phenylalanine over 13 residues. The entry retains the CDR3 DNA only, 39 bases that are in frame from base 1. Receptor amplification or capture employed 5' RACE. A second PCR of about 6 to 12 cycles was run with a J-beta primer mix and a sample-barcoded 5' primer. A unique molecular identifier was introduced onto each TCR beta cDNA molecule by a template-switch 5' adaptor carrying 12 random nucleotides. Each sample yielded at least 3 million CDR3-containing paired-end reads. First-strand cDNA synthesis was performed from all RNA using the Mint cDNA synthesis kit, with priming by a TRBC-specific oligonucleotide. All cDNA was treated with uracil-DNA glycosylase and then went through a first 18-cycle PCR with the universal primers M1SS and BC2_uni_R. On the authors' methods: For normalization, 1 million high-quality reads, each with a distinct molecular identifier, were randomly selected from each sample. Reads sharing molecular identifiers were discarded rather than binned into consensus sequences. MiTCR, run with a Q25 quality threshold and the strictest error-elimination algorithm, handled CDR3 identification, clonotype clustering and error correction. Lower-bound total TCR beta diversity was estimated with a nonparametric unseen species model using Euler transformation. The public reads were run again by TCRdb, first through fastp at Q25 and then through MiXCR, and only productive beta chains were kept. Identical CDR3 proteins give one entry, which carries the most common genes and DNA. TCRdb, rather than the study authors, made the V and J calls. In all, the sample holds approximately 1,700,000 distinct CDR3 sequences, and more than 35% of those were seen once. The ten largest clonotypes hold roughly 24% of the sample.

The sequenced material came from blood. This receptor was obtained from a human donor in good health. The chain is made from TRBV20-1 and TRBJ2-3; 5 matching bases give a weak D call of TRBD1. The DNA reads TGCAGTGCTAGGGTCAGGGTAACCGGTACGCAGTATTTT. It codes for CSARVRVTGTQYF.